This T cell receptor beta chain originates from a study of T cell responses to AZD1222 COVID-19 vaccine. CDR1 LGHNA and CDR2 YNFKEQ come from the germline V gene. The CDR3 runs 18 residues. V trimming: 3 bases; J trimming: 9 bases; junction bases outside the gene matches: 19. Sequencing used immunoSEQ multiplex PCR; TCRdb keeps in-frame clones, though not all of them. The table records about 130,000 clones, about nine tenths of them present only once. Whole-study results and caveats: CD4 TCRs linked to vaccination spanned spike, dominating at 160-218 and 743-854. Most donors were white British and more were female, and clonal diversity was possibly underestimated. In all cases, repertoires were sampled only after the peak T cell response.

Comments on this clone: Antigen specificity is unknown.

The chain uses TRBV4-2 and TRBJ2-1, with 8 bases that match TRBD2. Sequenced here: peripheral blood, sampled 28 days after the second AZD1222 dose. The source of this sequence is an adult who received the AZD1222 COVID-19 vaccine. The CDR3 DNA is TGTGCCAGCAGCCAGGCCTACACCGGGGGGGCCCAGAACAGTGAGCAGTTCTTC. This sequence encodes CASSQAYTGGAQNSEQFF.